The rows below give T cell receptor beta chains drawn from one sample of a study of T-cell memory formation after mild COVID-19. TCRdb passed the 5' RACE reads through MiXCR, listing each CDR3 protein once. The sample holds roughly 250,000 distinct CDR3 sequences, about 16% seen once. Input material: PBMCs or a T cell subset sorted from them (not recorded which). The receptors come from a man aged 18-30 years who had mild COVID-19 (a few samples of this study predate the infection). Cell type and time point are not known. CDR3s include the opening cysteine and the closing phenylalanine or tryptophan. Not all rows give a size; the values are once, few, many and, for expanded clones, a class.

size: -; J: TRBJ2-3; V: TRBV18; CDR3: CASSGRDTDTQYF
size: few; J: TRBJ1-5; V: TRBV5-5; CDR3: CASSLFGTTTNYQPQHF
size: -; J: TRBJ2-1; V: TRBV18; CDR3: CASSPQGNEQFF
size: many; J: TRBJ1-6; V: TRBV18; CDR3: CASSQARDSPLHF
size: -; J: TRBJ1-5; V: TRBV12-3/TRBV12-4; CDR3: CASLYAGINQPQHF
size: -; J: TRBJ2-6; V: TRBV18; CDR3: CASSPERSGANVLTF
size: -; J: TRBJ1-1; V: TRBV29-1; CDR3: CSVTKGGVTEAFF
size: few; J: TRBJ1-2; V: TRBV12-3/TRBV12-4; CDR3: CASNKRGPSNYGYTF
size: -; J: TRBJ2-2; V: TRBV20-1; CDR3: CSARGRTGELFF
size: -; J: TRBJ2-3; V: TRBV5-1; CDR3: CASSLAQLTSTDTQYF
size: few; J: TRBJ1-6; V: TRBV5-1; CDR3: CASSLEFQLKNSPLHF
size: few; J: TRBJ2-3; V: TRBV6-5; CDR3: CASGYGTENFDTQYF
size: few; J: TRBJ2-7; V: TRBV29-1; CDR3: CSVEGQGGSYEQYF
size: few; J: TRBJ2-5; V: TRBV7-2; CDR3: CASSSLGTYGPQYF
size: few; J: TRBJ2-3; V: TRBV6-5; CDR3: CASSYSIGGGVYF
size: many; J: TRBJ1-5; V: TRBV7-9; CDR3: CASSLGGPEQPQHF
size: many; J: TRBJ2-1; V: TRBV6-2/TRBV6-3; CDR3: CASTTSYNEQFF
size: -; J: TRBJ1-2; V: TRBV7-9; CDR3: CASSPRAVGYGYTF
size: -; J: TRBJ1-4; V: TRBV5-1; CDR3: CASSLGTVNEKLFF
size: few; J: TRBJ2-3; V: TRBV29-1; CDR3: CSVEVTRTDTQYF
size: few; J: TRBJ2-5; V: TRBV11-2; CDR3: CASSLTFWAGGETQYF
size: -; J: TRBJ2-2; V: TRBV5-1; CDR3: CASRHPQGTNTGELFF
size: -; J: TRBJ1-2; V: TRBV27; CDR3: CASRDNYGYTF
size: few; J: TRBJ1-4; V: TRBV12-3/TRBV12-4; CDR3: CASSLTGAAEKLFF
size: -; J: TRBJ2-1; V: TRBV7-9; CDR3: CASSADRGIGNEQFF
size: -; J: TRBJ1-4; V: TRBV7-6; CDR3: CASSLRQGPEKLFF
size: many; J: TRBJ1-1; V: TRBV5-1; CDR3: CASSFGNTEAFF
size: -; J: TRBJ1-2; V: TRBV6-5; CDR3: CASSSTSGTGQGYTF
size: -; J: TRBJ2-6; V: TRBV7-9; CDR3: CASSPQGAGANVLTF
size: few; J: TRBJ1-2; V: TRBV7-3; CDR3: CASSPSGGKGYTF
size: many; J: TRBJ2-3; V: TRBV27; CDR3: CASSFPGLDTQYF
size: many; J: TRBJ2-2; V: TRBV11-1; CDR3: CASSPRDWNTGELFF
size: -; J: TRBJ2-3; V: TRBV19; CDR3: CASSIGTNTDTQYF
size: -; J: TRBJ2-5; V: TRBV7-8; CDR3: CASSTLPLAGGYQETQYF
size: few; J: TRBJ2-3; V: TRBV6-5; CDR3: CASSVTTSGDPDTQYF
size: -; J: TRBJ1-2; V: TRBV12-3/TRBV12-4; CDR3: CASSPRVEGYTF
size: -; J: TRBJ1-6; V: TRBV7-9; CDR3: CASSPPAGALNSPLHF
size: few; J: TRBJ2-6; V: TRBV7-2; CDR3: CASSIRTGPSGANVLTF
size: -; J: TRBJ2-3; V: TRBV20-1; CDR3: CSASGGRGEAADTQYF
size: few; J: TRBJ2-3; V: TRBV20-1; CDR3: CSAPGGAGDRTDTQYF
size: -; J: TRBJ2-2; V: TRBV7-2; CDR3: CASSLDVGTTGELFF
size: -; J: TRBJ2-1; V: TRBV4-2; CDR3: CASSQDTAGGWVNEQFF
size: few; J: TRBJ2-1; V: TRBV20-1; CDR3: CSARDPARGGYNEQFF
size: -; J: TRBJ1-5; V: TRBV20-1; CDR3: CSATEDQPQHF
size: -; J: TRBJ1-2; V: TRBV6-6; CDR3: CASSTNRGRGYTF
size: -; J: TRBJ1-2; V: TRBV6-2/TRBV6-3; CDR3: CASNPTGGYYGYTF
size: few; J: TRBJ2-5; V: TRBV27; CDR3: CASSFTPGPQETQYF
size: few; J: TRBJ1-4; V: TRBV28; CDR3: CASSSKTALDEKLFF
size: few; J: TRBJ2-2; V: TRBV20-1; CDR3: CSASLTSNTGELFF
size: -; J: TRBJ1-2; V: TRBV6-6; CDR3: CASSYSKQGTYGYTF
size: -; J: TRBJ2-1; V: TRBV28; CDR3: CASSSHGLRGVHNEQFF
size: -; J: TRBJ2-7; V: TRBV20-1; CDR3: CSAGASYEQYF
size: -; J: TRBJ1-1; V: TRBV3-1; CDR3: CASSHRQSQAFF
size: -; J: TRBJ1-1; V: TRBV20-1; CDR3: CSANRQASEAFF
size: few; J: TRBJ1-2; V: TRBV6-5; CDR3: CASSAPTFGPNYGYTF